This T cell receptor beta chain was retrieved from a study of regulatory T cells in long-lasting Graves disease. Libraries of TCR beta came from iRepertoire HTBI primers plus Arm-PCR of CDR3 regions. One entry per CDR3 protein results from TCRdb running MiXCR on the multiplex PCR reads. Here the sample spans under 300,000 distinct CDR3 sequences, about 17% being singletons. The time point denotes: newly diagnosed GD, antithyroid drugs for less than 3 months. From RNA extracted from PBMCs, the TCR library was made. Patients came through an endocrinology department, and that department was in Xi'an, China. V was clipped by 6 bases and J by 6 bases, with 14 bases between them. Germline V gene sequence: CDR1 MNHEY, CDR2 SMNVEV (reference sequence). The CDR3 has 14 residues. This clonotype appeared many times. Its specificity is unknown. Broader study findings: Persistent Graves' patients showed reduced TCR diversity versus newly diagnosed patients.

The sequence was obtained from a female donor with Graves disease. This sequence joins TRBV27 and TRBJ2-2, with D tentatively TRBD1 (6 bases). The material was peripheral blood mononuclear cells (PBMCs), obtained at new diagnosis, from a patient treated with antithyroid drugs. The CDR3 here is CASRTEKGAGELFF. The CDR3 DNA follows: TGTGCCAGCAGGACAGAAAAGGGGGCCGGGGAGCTGTTTTTT.